The TCR beta chain under discussion was sequenced for a study of blood T cell repertoires in COVID-19. Study as a whole: PBMCs, B-cell-depleted T cells, or T cells provided the cDNA or gDNA that made up the material.

TCRdb keeps only in-frame clones here, not all; method: immunoSEQ multiplex PCR. The sample includes a few hundred thousand clones, about 73% of them seen just once. The V gene end was trimmed by 6 bases and the J gene end by 8 bases; junction bases not matched to a gene: 14. Germline CDR1 reads SGHRS; CDR2 reads YFSETQ. This CDR3 is 15 amino acids long. The specimen was peripheral blood. This TCR was recovered from a woman over 75 with acute or convalescent COVID-19. The rearrangement joins TRBV5-1 to TRBJ2-1; 7 bases are shared with TRBD2. In DNA form, the CDR3 reads TGCGCCAGCACGGCCGCGGGAGCCCCTTCAGATGAGCAGTTCTTC. Amino acid sequence: CASTAAGAPSDEQFF.